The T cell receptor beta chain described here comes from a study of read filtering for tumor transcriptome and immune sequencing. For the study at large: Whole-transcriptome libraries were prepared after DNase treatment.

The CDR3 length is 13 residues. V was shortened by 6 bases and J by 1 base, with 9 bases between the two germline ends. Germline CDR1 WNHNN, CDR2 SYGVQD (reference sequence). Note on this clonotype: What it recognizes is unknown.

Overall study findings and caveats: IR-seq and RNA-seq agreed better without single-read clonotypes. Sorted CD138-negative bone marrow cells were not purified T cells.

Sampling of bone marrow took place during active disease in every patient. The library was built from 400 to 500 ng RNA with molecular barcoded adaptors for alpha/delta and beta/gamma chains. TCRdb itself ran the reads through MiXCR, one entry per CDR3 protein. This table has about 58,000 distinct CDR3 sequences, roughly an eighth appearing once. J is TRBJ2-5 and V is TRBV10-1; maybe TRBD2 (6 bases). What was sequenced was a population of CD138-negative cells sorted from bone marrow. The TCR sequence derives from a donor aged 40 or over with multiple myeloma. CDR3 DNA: TGCGCCAGCAGCGGGGGACCCCAAGAGACCCAGTACTTC. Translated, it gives CASSGGPQETQYF.